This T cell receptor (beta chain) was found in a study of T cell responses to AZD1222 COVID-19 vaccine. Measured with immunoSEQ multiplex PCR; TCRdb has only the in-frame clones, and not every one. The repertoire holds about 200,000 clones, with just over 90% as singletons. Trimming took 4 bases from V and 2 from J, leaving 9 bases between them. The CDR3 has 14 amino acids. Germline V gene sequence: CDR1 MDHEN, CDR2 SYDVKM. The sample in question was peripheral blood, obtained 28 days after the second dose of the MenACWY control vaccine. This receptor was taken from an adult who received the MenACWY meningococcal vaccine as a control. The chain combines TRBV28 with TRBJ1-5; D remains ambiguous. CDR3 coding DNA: TGTGCCAGCAGTTCTACGTTGGGCAATCAGCCCCAGCATTTT. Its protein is CASSSTLGNQPQHF. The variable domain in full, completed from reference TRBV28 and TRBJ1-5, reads DVKVTQSSRYLVKRTGEKVFLECVQDMDHENMFWYRQDPGLGLRLIYFSYDVKMKEKGDIPEGYSVSREKKERFSLILESASTNQTSMYLCASSSTLGNQPQHFGDGTRLSIL.